This T cell receptor (beta chain) was profiled in a study of blood T cell repertoires in COVID-19. On the study more broadly: In each case, the material was cDNA or gDNA derived from T cells, B-cell-depleted T cells, or PBMCs.

Methods used by the authors: Amplification of reference gene primers provided the estimated nucleated cell counts. Clones were read by immunoSEQ multiplex PCR, and TCRdb kept only the in-frame ones, dropping some. Clone size and V and J calls were adopted from that table, with D and trimming inferred from the DNA. In the table there are 9,500 to 12,000 clones, about 85% of which are singletons. The length of the CDR3 is 16 residues. Germline V lookup: CDR1 SNHLY, CDR2 FYNNEI. Unmatched junction bases numbered 7, after V lost 5 bases and J lost 3 bases. Sequenced material: peripheral blood. The TCR comes from a young man with active or convalescent COVID-19. The chain is built from TRBV2 and TRBJ2-2; 9 bases are shared with TRBD1. CDR3 nucleotide sequence: TGTGCCAGCAGTAGGAACAGGGGGCCAGACACCGGGGAGCTGTTTTTT. As protein: CASSRNRGPDTGELFF.